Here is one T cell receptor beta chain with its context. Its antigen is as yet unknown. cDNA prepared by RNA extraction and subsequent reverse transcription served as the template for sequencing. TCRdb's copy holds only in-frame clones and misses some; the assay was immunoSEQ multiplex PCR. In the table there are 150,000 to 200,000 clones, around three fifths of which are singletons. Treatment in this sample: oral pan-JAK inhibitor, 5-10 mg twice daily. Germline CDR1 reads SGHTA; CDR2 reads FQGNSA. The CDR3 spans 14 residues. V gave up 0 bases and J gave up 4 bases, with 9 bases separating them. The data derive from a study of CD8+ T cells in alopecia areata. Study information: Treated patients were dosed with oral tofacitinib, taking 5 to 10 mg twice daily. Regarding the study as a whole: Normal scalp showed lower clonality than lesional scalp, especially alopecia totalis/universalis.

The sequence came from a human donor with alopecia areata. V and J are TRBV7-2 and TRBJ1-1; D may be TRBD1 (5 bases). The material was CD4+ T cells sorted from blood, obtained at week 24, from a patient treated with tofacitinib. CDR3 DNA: TGTGCCAGCAGCTTAGCGAAGGGGATCACTGAAGCTTTCTTT. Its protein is CASSLAKGITEAFF.